Listed below are T cell receptor beta chains from one sample, sequenced in a study of blood T cell repertoires in COVID-19. Generated by immunoSEQ multiplex PCR, the TCRdb table keeps only in-frame clones and is missing some. The sample consists of some 260,000 clones, roughly 91% of them appearing once. The sequencing sample was made of PBMCs or T cells enriched from blood (not recorded which). These receptors were collected from a man aged 40-55 years who had recovered from COVID-19. The CDR3 runs from the conserved cysteine through the conserved F or W.

TRBV9	TRBJ2-7	CASSPDSHYEQYF
TRBV27	TRBJ2-7	CASSRTRRASSDEQYF
TRBV30	TRBJ1-1	CAWKPGQTNTEAFF
TRBV7-7	TRBJ2-1	CASSFGTSQGNEQFF
TRBV7-3	TRBJ2-7	CASSGGRAPPNEQYF
TRBV11-3	TRBJ1-1	CASSPRGALTEAFF
TRBV5-1	TRBJ1-1	CASSLRQGMNTEAFF
TRBV29-1	TRBJ1-5	CSVVVQGSNQPQHF
TRBV4-1	TRBJ2-7	CASSQTSQAFSYEQYF
TRBV20-1	TRBJ2-5	CSASPHDSGRAGRETQYF
TRBV9	TRBJ2-3	CASSVGLAGGTSTDTQYF
TRBV5-1	TRBJ2-6	CASSLEGSSGANVLTF
TRBV11-2	TRBJ2-4	CASSPGQGIAKNIQYF
TRBV18	TRBJ2-5	CASSPFSEITETQYF
TRBV29-1	TRBJ1-2	CSVAAGTHNYGYTF
TRBV6-2/TRBV6-3	TRBJ1-2	CASSYLRFGYTF
TRBV28	TRBJ1-1	CASSPEEDYTEAFF
TRBV18	TRBJ2-1	CASSPRGQGAVNEQFF
TRBV19	TRBJ1-5	CASSTPTGRNQPQHF
TRBV7-6	TRBJ2-7	CASSFGTNRAATYEQYF
TRBV27	TRBJ2-7	CASRPGQLSYEQYF
TRBV9	TRBJ2-3	CASSASGDSSTDTQYF
TRBV5-5	TRBJ1-5	CASSADPGDQPQHF
TRBV5-1	TRBJ2-6	CASSLDFNSGANVLTF
TRBV9	TRBJ2-7	CASSVGGGPSSAYEQYF
TRBV7-2	TRBJ2-1	CASSLEGLAGSRRQFF
TRBV10-3	TRBJ2-3	CAISEPLAGLTDTQYF
TRBV18	TRBJ1-3	CASSPDRSYSGNTIYF
TRBV4-1	TRBJ1-1	CASSPGGDRLKTEAFF
TRBV6-5	TRBJ1-2	CASSYDVGGGYTF
TRBV21-1	TRBJ2-3	CASSKGGQGRTDTQYF